This T cell receptor (beta chain) appears in the sequencing data of a study of lymphopenia after photon versus proton radiotherapy. In the case of this clone: Its antigen is unknown.

Study findings and constraints: After lymphocyte nadir, photon-treated repertoires showed oligoclonal expansion, especially CD8+ Temra.

V gave up 4 bases and J gave up 7 bases, with 14 bases separating them. Germline V gives CDR1 SGHTA, CDR2 FQGNSA. This CDR3 contains 15 residues. The repertoire was sequenced with immunoSEQ multiplex PCR; TCRdb's copy has only in-frame clones and lacks some. Of roughly 49,000 clones listed, 92% are singletons. The sample was peripheral blood, taken from a patient treated with photon-based radiotherapy. The TCR originated in a woman aged 40-49 years with cholangiocarcinoma. The gene calls are TRBV7-2 and TRBJ1-6; D possibly corresponds to TRBD1 (6 bases). CDR3 sequence reads: CASSSQGSVNSPLHF. The CDR3, as DNA: TGTGCCAGCAGCTCCCAGGGGAGTGTGAATTCACCCCTCCACTTT.